The present T cell receptor beta chain was sequenced within a study of vaccination effects on CD4 cells after COVID-19. General study points: Long after vaccination, the clones induced by infection and by vaccine shrank markedly in size.

Concerning this clone: The antigen is unknown.

Pools of viral peptides were used by the ViraFEST assay to expand antigen-specific CD4+ T cells ahead of sequencing. Isolating CD4+ T cells followed approximately 11 days of culture. In the cultures, half the medium was exchanged for IL-2 medium on days 3 and 7. Sequenced by immunoSEQ multiplex PCR; TCRdb stores in-frame clones only, minus some. Seen here are tens of thousands of clones, less than 85% observed once, and the top ten hold 16%. CDR1 is WNHNN and CDR2 is SYGVQD in the germline V gene (reference sequence). The V and J ends lost 8 bases and 5 bases, in that order; junction bases with no gene match: 11. This CDR3 comprises 14 residues.

This chain connects TRBV10-1 to TRBJ2-7, with 8 nucleotides matching TRBD2. This TCR came from a human donor who received a COVID-19 vaccine. This specimen was CD4+ T cells from PBMCs cultured with HCoV-229E spike peptides, taken before COVID-19 vaccination. CDR3 amino acids: CASSGGSGIHEQYF. The DNA for the CDR3 is TGCGCCAGCTCTGGGGGTAGCGGGATCCACGAGCAGTACTTC.